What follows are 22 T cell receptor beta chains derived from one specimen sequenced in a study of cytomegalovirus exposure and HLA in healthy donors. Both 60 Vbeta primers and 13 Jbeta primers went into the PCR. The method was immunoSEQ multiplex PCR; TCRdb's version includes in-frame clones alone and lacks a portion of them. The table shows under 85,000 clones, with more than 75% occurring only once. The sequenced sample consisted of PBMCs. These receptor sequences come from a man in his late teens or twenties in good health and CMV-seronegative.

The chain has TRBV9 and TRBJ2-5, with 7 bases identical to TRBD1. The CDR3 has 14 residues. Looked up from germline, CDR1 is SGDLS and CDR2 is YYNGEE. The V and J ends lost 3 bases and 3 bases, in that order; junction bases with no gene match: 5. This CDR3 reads CASSGDRVKETQYF. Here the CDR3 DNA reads TGTGCCAGCAGCGGAGACAGGGTAAAAGAGACCCAGTACTTC. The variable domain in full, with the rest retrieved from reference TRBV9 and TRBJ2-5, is DSGVTQTPKHLITATGQRVTLRCSPRSGDLSVYWYQQSLDQGLQFLIQYYNGEERAKGNILERFSAQQFPDLHSELNLSSLELGDSALYFCASSGDRVKETQYFGPGTRLLVL.

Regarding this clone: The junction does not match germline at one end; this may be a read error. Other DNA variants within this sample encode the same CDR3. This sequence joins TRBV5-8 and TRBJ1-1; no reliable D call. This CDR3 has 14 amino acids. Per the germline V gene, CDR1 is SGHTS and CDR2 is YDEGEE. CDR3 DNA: TGTGCCAGCAGCTTGGGGCAGGTCGGTGCTGAGGCTTTCTTT. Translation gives CASSLGQVGAEAFF.

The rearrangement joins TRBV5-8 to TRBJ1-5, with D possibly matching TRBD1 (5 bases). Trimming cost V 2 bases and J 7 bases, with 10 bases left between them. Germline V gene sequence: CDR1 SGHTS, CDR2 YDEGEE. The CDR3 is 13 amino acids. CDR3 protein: CASSFREGQPQHF. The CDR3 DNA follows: TGTGCCAGCAGCTTCAGGGAGGGGCAGCCCCAGCATTTT.

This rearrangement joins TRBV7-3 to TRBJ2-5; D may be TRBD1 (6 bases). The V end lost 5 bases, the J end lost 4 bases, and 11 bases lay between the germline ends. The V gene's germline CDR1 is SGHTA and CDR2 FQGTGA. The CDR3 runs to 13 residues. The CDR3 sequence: CASSPGAGETQYF. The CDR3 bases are TGTGCCAGCAGCCCAGGGGCAGGAGAGACCCAGTACTTC.

The CDR3 protein is CASRGDRGNLFF. In DNA, the CDR3 is TGTGCCAGCAGAGGGGACAGGGGGAATCTGTTTTTT. The chain recombines TRBV7-6 with TRBJ1-4, with TRBD1 matching 11 bases. Trimming cost V 6 bases and J 14 bases; bases outside gene matches: 5. The CDR3 covers 12 residues. Germline-derived CDR1 and CDR2 are SGHVS and FNYEAQ.

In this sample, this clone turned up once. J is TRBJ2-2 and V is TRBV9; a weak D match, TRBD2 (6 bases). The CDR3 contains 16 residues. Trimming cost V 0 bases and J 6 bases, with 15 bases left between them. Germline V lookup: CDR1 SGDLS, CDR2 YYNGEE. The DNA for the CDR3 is TGTGCCAGCAGCGTAGCTACTGGGGGGTTGTCCGGGGAGCTGTTTTTT. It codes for CASSVATGGLSGELFF.

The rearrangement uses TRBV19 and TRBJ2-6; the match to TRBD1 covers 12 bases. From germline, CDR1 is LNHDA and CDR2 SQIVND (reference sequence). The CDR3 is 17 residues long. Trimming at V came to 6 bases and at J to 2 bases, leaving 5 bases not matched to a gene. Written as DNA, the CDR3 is TGTGCCAGTAGCCAGGGGACAGGGGGCGCTGGGGCCAACGTCCTGACTTTC. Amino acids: CASSQGTGGAGANVLTF.

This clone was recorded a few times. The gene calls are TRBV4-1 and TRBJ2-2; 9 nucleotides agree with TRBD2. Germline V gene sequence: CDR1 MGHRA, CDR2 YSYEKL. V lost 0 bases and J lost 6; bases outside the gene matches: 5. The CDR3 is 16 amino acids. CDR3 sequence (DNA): TGCGCCAGCAGCCAAGAGGCGGGGGGGATTCCCGGGGAGCTGTTTTTT. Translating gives CASSQEAGGIPGELFF.

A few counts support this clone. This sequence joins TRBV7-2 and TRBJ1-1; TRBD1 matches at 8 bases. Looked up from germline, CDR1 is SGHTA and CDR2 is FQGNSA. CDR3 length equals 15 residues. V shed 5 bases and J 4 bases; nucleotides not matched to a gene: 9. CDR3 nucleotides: TGTGCCAGCAGCGCATTTACAGGGGGACTCACTGAAGCTTTCTTT. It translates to CASSAFTGGLTEAFF.

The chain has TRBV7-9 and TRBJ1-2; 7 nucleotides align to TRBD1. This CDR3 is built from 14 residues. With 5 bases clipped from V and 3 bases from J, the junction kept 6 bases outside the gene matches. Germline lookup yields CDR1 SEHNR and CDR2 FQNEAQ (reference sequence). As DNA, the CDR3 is TGTGCCAGCAGCCGGACAGGCTTGGACTATGGCTACACCTTC. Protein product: CASSRTGLDYGYTF.

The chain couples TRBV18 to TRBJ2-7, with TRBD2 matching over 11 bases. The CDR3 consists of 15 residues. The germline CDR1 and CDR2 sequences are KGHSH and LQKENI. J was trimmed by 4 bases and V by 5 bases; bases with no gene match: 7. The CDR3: CASSKTSGDPYEQYV. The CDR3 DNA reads TGTGCCAGCTCAAAGACTAGCGGGGACCCGTACGAGCAGTACGTC.

CDR3 coding DNA: TGTGCCAGCAGTCAGGGGTCTGGCTACACCTTC. Its translation: CASSQGSGYTF. The chain recombines TRBV6-1 with TRBJ1-2; D perhaps matches TRBD1 (6 bases). The V gene's germline CDR1 is MNHNS and CDR2 SASEGT. CDR3 length equals 11 residues. V shed 5 bases and J shed 7 bases, with 8 bases lying between them.

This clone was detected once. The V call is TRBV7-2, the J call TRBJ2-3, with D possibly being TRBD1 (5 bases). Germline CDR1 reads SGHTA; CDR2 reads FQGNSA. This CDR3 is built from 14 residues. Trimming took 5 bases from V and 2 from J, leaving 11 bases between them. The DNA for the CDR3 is TGTGCCAGCAGCAAAGGGGTCTCCACAGATACGCAGTATTTT. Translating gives CASSKGVSTDTQYF.

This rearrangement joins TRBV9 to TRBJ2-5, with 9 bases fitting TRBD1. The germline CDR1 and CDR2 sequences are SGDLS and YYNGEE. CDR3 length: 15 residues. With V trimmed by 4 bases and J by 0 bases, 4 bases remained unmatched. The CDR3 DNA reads TGTGCCAGCAGCACAGGGGGCCTCCACCAAGAGACCCAGTACTTC. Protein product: CASSTGGLHQETQYF.

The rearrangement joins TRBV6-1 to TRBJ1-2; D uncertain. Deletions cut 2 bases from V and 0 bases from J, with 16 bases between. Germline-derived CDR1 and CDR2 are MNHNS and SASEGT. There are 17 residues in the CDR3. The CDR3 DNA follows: TGTGCCAGCAGTGAAAGGCCTCGGGAAAAAGCTAACTATGGCTACACCTTC. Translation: CASSERPREKANYGYTF.

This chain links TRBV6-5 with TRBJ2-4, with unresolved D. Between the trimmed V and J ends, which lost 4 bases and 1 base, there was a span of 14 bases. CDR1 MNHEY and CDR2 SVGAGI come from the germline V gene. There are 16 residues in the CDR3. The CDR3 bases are TGTGCCAGCAGTTCACTCCGGAACTATGCCAAAAACATTCAGTACTTC. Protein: CASSSLRNYAKNIQYF.

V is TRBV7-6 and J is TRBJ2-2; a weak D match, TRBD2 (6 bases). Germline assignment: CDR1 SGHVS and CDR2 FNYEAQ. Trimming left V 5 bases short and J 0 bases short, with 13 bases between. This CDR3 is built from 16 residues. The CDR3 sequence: CASSLRDFSNTGELFF. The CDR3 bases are TGTGCCAGCAGCCTCCGGGACTTCTCGAACACCGGGGAGCTGTTTTTT.

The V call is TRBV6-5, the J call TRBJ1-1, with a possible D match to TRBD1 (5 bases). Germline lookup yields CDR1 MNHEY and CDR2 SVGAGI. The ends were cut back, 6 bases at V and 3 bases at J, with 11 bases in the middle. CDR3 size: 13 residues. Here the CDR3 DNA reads TGTGCCAGCAGACGCGCGGGGGACACTGAAGCTTTCTTT. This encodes CASRRAGDTEAFF.

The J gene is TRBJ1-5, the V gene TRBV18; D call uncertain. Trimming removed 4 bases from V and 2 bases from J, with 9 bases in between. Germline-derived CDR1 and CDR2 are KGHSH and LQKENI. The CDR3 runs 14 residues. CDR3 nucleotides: TGTGCCAGCTCACGTTTCGAGGGCAATCAGCCCCAGCATTTT. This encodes CASSRFEGNQPQHF. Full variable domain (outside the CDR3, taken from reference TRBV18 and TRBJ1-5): NAGVMQNPRHLVRRRGQEARLRCSPMKGHSHVYWYRQLPEEGLKFMVYLQKENIIDESGMPKERFSAEFPKEGPSILRIQQVVRGDSAAYFCASSRFEGNQPQHFGDGTRLSIL.

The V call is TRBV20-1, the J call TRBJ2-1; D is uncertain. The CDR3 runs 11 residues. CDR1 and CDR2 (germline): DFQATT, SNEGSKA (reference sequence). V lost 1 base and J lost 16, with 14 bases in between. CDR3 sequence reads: CSARVRGAHFF. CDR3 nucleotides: TGCAGTGCTAGAGTGCGCGGCGCCCACTTCTTC.

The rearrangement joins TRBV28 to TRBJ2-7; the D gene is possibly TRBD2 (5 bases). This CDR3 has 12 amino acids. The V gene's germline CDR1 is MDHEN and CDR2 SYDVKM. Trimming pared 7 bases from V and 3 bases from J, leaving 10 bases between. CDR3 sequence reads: CASIGGDYEQYF. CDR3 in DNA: TGTGCCAGCATTGGAGGCGACTACGAGCAGTACTTC.

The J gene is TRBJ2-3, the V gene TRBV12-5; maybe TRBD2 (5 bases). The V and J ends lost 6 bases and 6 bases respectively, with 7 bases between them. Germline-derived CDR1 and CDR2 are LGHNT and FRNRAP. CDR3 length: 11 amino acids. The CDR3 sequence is CASGRGDTQYF. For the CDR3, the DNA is TGTGCTAGTGGGCGAGGGGATACGCAGTATTTT.